Listed below are T cell receptor beta chains from one sample, sequenced in a study of graft-versus-host responses after intestinal transplantation. Sequenced by immunoSEQ multiplex PCR; TCRdb stores in-frame clones only, minus some. The table lists roughly 97,000 clones, about 90% of them singletons, with about 0.9% in the top ten. These receptors have no known antigen. The sequenced sample was unstimulated CD4+ T cells sorted from spleen or lymph node cells, obtained before intestinal transplant. The receptors shown here come from a human donor who received an intestinal transplant. Both conserved end residues are part of each CDR3. The order of the fields is V gene, clone size, CDR3 length, J gene, D gene, CDR3 protein, CDR3 DNA. The D gene is left open where the match is weak. Clone size is shown for a subset of rows, as once, few, many or a class of expanded clone.

>TRBV5-1|NA|14|TRBJ1-2|NA
CASSPRGGLHGYTF
TGCGCCAGCAGCCCTCGCGGGGGCCTCCATGGCTACACCTTC
>TRBV11-2|once|19|TRBJ2-4|TRBD2
CASSLRRDGGVLAKNIQYF
TGTGCCAGCAGCTTAAGGCGAGACGGGGGGGTACTAGCCAAAAACATTCAGTACTTC
>TRBV18|NA|15|TRBJ2-7|TRBD2
CASSPLLAGGLEQYF
TGTGCCAGCTCACCGCTTCTAGCGGGGGGGCTCGAGCAGTACTTC
>TRBV28|NA|16|TRBJ1-1|TRBD1
CASSPRTGTGGTEAFF
TGTGCCAGCAGTCCCCGGACAGGGACGGGGGGCACTGAAGCTTTCTTT
>TRBV4-1|NA|18|TRBJ1-1|TRBD1
CASSQAGQGAIRKTEAFF
TGCGCCAGCAGCCAAGCCGGACAGGGGGCGATTAGAAAAACTGAAGCTTTCTTT
>TRBV12-5|NA|12|TRBJ2-1|NA
CASAGSYNEQFF
TGTGCTAGTGCGGGGTCCTACAATGAGCAGTTCTTC
>TRBV9|NA|15|TRBJ2-7|NA
CASSVTGEQPYEQYF
TGTGCCAGCAGCGTTACGGGGGAACAACCCTACGAGCAGTACTTC
>TRBV2|NA|13|TRBJ2-3|NA
CASSVDPRDTQYF
TGTGCCAGCAGTGTGGACCCTAGGGATACGCAGTATTTT
>TRBV7-7|once|16|TRBJ2-7|NA
CASSSQWSPRYDEQYF
TGTGCCAGCAGCTCTCAGTGGTCCCCGCGGTACGACGAGCAGTACTTC
>TRBV4-1|NA|16|TRBJ1-4|NA
CASSQEPGATNEKLFF
TGCGCCAGCAGCCAAGAGCCCGGGGCAACTAATGAAAAACTGTTTTTT
>TRBV30|once|17|TRBJ2-1|TRBD2
CAWSRPLAGGPDNEQFF
TGTGCCTGGAGTCGACCCCTAGCGGGAGGGCCGGACAATGAGCAGTTCTTC